A single sample gave rise to the 29 T cell receptor beta chains below, sequenced in a study of STAT5B mutations in CD4+ large granular lymphocyte leukemia. TCRdb's copy holds only in-frame clones and misses some; the assay was immunoSEQ multiplex PCR. The sample has about 45,000 clones, 70% to 90% seen once; the top ten hold 2.6%. Sequences were obtained from CD4+ T cells from blood buffy coats. The receptor set was obtained from a human donor in good health.

The table lists this clone with a few counts. The chain links TRBV7-3 to TRBJ2-2; the D call may be TRBD1 or TRBD2 (5 bases each). The CDR3 sequence is 13 residues long. CDR1 and CDR2 from the germline V gene are SGHTA and FQGTGA. With 4 bases removed from V and 4 bases from J, the gap between germline ends came to 7 bases. CDR3 sequence reads: CASSSGTTGELFF. The CDR3 DNA reads as TGTGCCAGCAGCTCGGGGACCACCGGGGAGCTGTTTTTT.

The chain combines TRBV6-1 with TRBJ2-1; 8 bases line up with TRBD2. Per germline, CDR1 MNHNS and CDR2 SASEGT. The CDR3 is 16 residues long. The ends lost 4 bases at V and 3 bases at J; junction bases unmatched: 8. CDR3 DNA sequence: TGTGCCAGCAGTGTCTCCGGGACTAGTTTCTACAATGAGCAGTTCTTC. This sequence encodes CASSVSGTSFYNEQFF.

This sequence joins TRBV5-4 and TRBJ2-2; 9 bases are a match to TRBD2. The ends lost 4 bases at V and 1 base at J; junction bases unmatched: 2. In germline, CDR1 is SGHNT, CDR2 YYREEE (reference sequence). The CDR3 extends over 15 amino acids. The CDR3 region has the DNA TGTGCCAGCAGCCAAGCGGGAGGGAACACCGGGGAGCTGTTTTTT. It specifies CASSQAGGNTGELFF.

This clone showed up just once. The chain carries TRBV6-1 and TRBJ2-3, with 9 bases matching TRBD2. Trimming at V came to 6 bases and at J to 0 bases, leaving 4 bases not matched to a gene. Looked up from germline, CDR1 is MNHNS and CDR2 is SASEGT. CDR3 length: 15 residues. In nucleotides, the CDR3 is TGTGCCAGCAGGGTAGCGGGAGTAAGCACAGATACGCAGTATTTT. It is translated as CASRVAGVSTDTQYF.

The CDR3 loop is CASSGLAGVPYEQYF. The CDR3 nucleotides read TGCGCCAGCAGCGGACTAGCGGGAGTCCCCTACGAGCAGTACTTC. The V and J genes are TRBV5-1 and TRBJ2-5; 13 nucleotides align to TRBD2. The end of the DNA aligns better with TRBJ2-7, so the J call may be wrong. The CDR3 runs 15 residues. Germline loops: CDR1 SGHRS, CDR2 YFSETQ.

This chain uses TRBV5-1 with TRBJ2-3; perhaps D is TRBD1 or TRBD2 (5 bases each). Germline assignment: CDR1 SGHRS and CDR2 YFSETQ. There are 14 residues in the CDR3. V lost 3 bases, J lost 2 bases, and 10 bases lay in between. This chain's CDR3 is CASSSGTVTDTQYF. The CDR3 nucleotides read TGCGCCAGCAGCTCGGGGACCGTCACAGATACGCAGTATTTT.

Comments on this clone: The junction shows a germline mismatch at one end, possibly a read error. V is TRBV5-8 and J is TRBJ1-5; no clear D gene. CDR1 is SGHTS and CDR2 is YDEGEE in the germline V gene. CDR3 length: 15 residues. The CDR3 DNA reads TGTGCCAGCAGGTTGGGTAGGGCTGGCAATCAGCCCCAGCATTTT. It translates to CASRLGRAGNQPQHF.

This clone has a single count. The CDR3 bases are TGTGCCAGCAGTTCCCCCCCTGGCTACGAGCAGTACTTC. Its protein is CASSSPPGYEQYF. This sequence joins TRBV27 and TRBJ2-7; D ambiguous. V shed 4 bases and J shed 3 bases, with 10 bases lying between them. The CDR3 consists of 13 residues. Germline CDR1 MNHEY, CDR2 SMNVEV (reference sequence).

Comments on this clone: The junction differs from germline at one of its ends, possibly a read error. The chain links TRBV5-1 to TRBJ1-1; possibly TRBD1 for D (6 bases). Germline V CDR1 and CDR2: SGHRS, YFSETQ. The CDR3 has 14 amino acids. The DNA for the CDR3 is TGCGCCAGCAGTTTGGACAGCGCGAACACTGAAGCTTTCTTT. Translation: CASSLDSANTEAFF.

The chain uses TRBV27 and TRBJ1-3; D is possibly TRBD1 (5 bases). The CDR3 covers 14 residues. V shed 4 bases and J shed 2 bases, with 9 bases lying between them. Germline CDR1 and CDR2: MNHEY and SMNVEV (reference sequence). This chain's CDR3 is CASSSRVAGNTIYF. The CDR3 coding sequence is TGTGCCAGCAGTTCCAGGGTGGCTGGAAACACCATATATTTT.

The gene calls are TRBV7-3 and TRBJ2-2; 7 bases match TRBD2. Per the germline V gene, CDR1 is SGHTA and CDR2 is FQGTGA. The CDR3 totals 15 residues. V lost 3 bases to trimming and J lost 3 bases; unmatched junction nucleotides: 4. The CDR3 reads CASSLSGGDTGELFF. The CDR3 DNA is TGTGCCAGCAGCTTGAGTGGGGGGGACACCGGGGAGCTGTTTTTT.

This chain links TRBV4-1 with TRBJ2-2, with 8 bases fitting TRBD1. Losses at the gene ends were 4 bases for V and 4 bases for J; bases not matched to a gene: 5. This CDR3 contains 15 residues. The V gene's germline CDR1 is MGHRA and CDR2 YSYEKL. CDR3 DNA: TGCGCCAGCAGCCGCGGACAGGGATTCACCGGGGAGCTGTTTTTT. The encoded protein is CASSRGQGFTGELFF.

On this clone itself: The junction and the germline gene differ at one end; a read error may be behind it. The genes are TRBV5-5 and TRBJ2-7; possibly TRBD1 for D (6 bases). The CDR3 consists of 12 residues. The germline V gene encodes CDR1 SGHKS and CDR2 YYEKEE (reference sequence). CDR3 sequence (DNA): TGTGCCAGCAGCTCGCAGGGGTACGGGCAGTACTTC. Translating gives CASSSQGYGQYF.

The CDR3 sequence: CASSQGGEATEAFF. As DNA, the CDR3 is TGTGCCAGCAGCCAGGGAGGGGAGGCCACTGAAGCTTTCTTT. V is TRBV4-2 and J is TRBJ1-1, with a weak D call TRBD1 (5 bases). Trimming removed 3 bases at V and 4 bases at J, with 12 bases between. This CDR3 has 14 amino acids. Per germline, CDR1 LGHNA and CDR2 YNFKEQ.

The V call is TRBV10-3, the J call TRBJ2-5, with D perhaps TRBD1 or TRBD2 (5 bases each). The CDR3 covers 16 residues. The V gene lost 2 bases and the J gene lost 2 bases, with 15 bases spanning the gap. The germline V gene encodes CDR1 ENHRY and CDR2 SYGVKD. CDR3 nucleotides: TGTGCCATCAGTGAGCAGCCGGGACCAGTACAAGAGACCCAGTACTTC. As protein: CAISEQPGPVQETQYF.

V and J are TRBV7-3 and TRBJ2-1; D may match TRBD1 or TRBD2 (5 bases each). Per germline, CDR1 SGHTA and CDR2 FQGTGA. V was pared by 5 bases and J by 4 bases, with 15 bases between. The CDR3 runs to 15 residues. CDR3 nucleotide sequence: TGTGCCAGCAGCCCTAGCCGCAGGGCGTACAATGAGCAGTTCTTC. Its translation: CASSPSRRAYNEQFF. Supplemented by reference TRBV7-3 and TRBJ2-1, the full variable domain reads GAGVSQTPSNKVTEKGKYVELRCDPISGHTALYWYRQSLGQGPEFLIYFQGTGAADDSGLPNDRFFAVRPEGSVSTLKIQRTERGDSAVYLCASSPSRRAYNEQFFGPGTRLTVL.

J is TRBJ2-2 and V is TRBV11-2, with D unclear. From germline, CDR1 is SGHAT and CDR2 FQNNGV. V lost 0 bases and J lost 4, with 9 bases in between. This CDR3 comprises 15 residues. CDR3 nucleotides: TGTGCCAGCAGCTTAGAACACAGCTTCACCGGGGAGCTGTTTTTT. It encodes CASSLEHSFTGELFF.

This clone appeared a single time. The chain combines TRBV6-5 with TRBJ2-7; 8 bases align to TRBD1. Germline trimming cut 5 bases from V and 5 bases from J; bases unmatched to any gene: 8. Germline CDR1 MNHEY, CDR2 SVGAGI. This CDR3 spans 14 amino acids. Written as DNA, the CDR3 is TGTGCCAGCAGTACTCCGGACAGGGTGGACGAGCAGTACTTC. Translation gives CASSTPDRVDEQYF.

This chain's CDR3 is CASSPSGGPNTGELFF. The CDR3 DNA sequence: TGTGCCAGCTCACCATCGGGAGGGCCAAACACCGGGGAGCTGTTTTTT. The chain carries TRBV18 and TRBJ2-2; 8 bases are a match to TRBD2. Losses at the gene ends were 2 bases for V and 2 bases for J; bases not matched to a gene: 4. This CDR3 region has 16 residues. Germline V CDR1 and CDR2: KGHSH, LQKENI. Drawing the rest from reference TRBV18 and TRBJ2-2, the complete variable domain is NAGVMQNPRHLVRRRGQEARLRCSPMKGHSHVYWYRQLPEEGLKFMVYLQKENIIDESGMPKERFSAEFPKEGPSILRIQQVVRGDSAAYFCASSPSGGPNTGELFFGEGSRLTVL.

V usage is TRBV6-5 and J usage is TRBJ2-7; TRBD1 matches 8 bases. J gave up 4 bases and V 6 bases, and 8 bases lay outside the gene matches. The CDR3 spans 14 residues. The germline V gene encodes CDR1 MNHEY and CDR2 SVGAGI. The CDR3 bases are TGTGCCAGCAGGCGGTACGGACAGGGTTACGAGCAGTACTTC. Translated, it gives CASRRYGQGYEQYF.

The chain employs TRBV9 and TRBJ1-5; D not certain. The ends were cut back, 0 bases at V and 5 bases at J, with 12 bases in the middle. There are 15 residues in the CDR3. Germline assignment: CDR1 SGDLS and CDR2 YYNGEE. In DNA, the CDR3 is TGTGCCAGCAGCGTAGACCCGCGGGCGGATCAGCCCCAGCATTTT. Amino acid sequence: CASSVDPRADQPQHF.

The V and J genes are TRBV5-8 and TRBJ1-4; D is uncertain. Trimming pared 4 bases from V and 6 bases from J, leaving 10 bases between. This CDR3 is built from 13 residues. CDR1 is SGHTS, CDR2 YDEGEE, per germline. In DNA, the CDR3 is TGTGCCAGCAGCCGAGATCCCCATGAAAAACTGTTTTTT. This encodes CASSRDPHEKLFF.

V gene TRBV5-6 combines with J gene TRBJ1-4, with D maybe TRBD1 (6 bases). There are 14 residues in the CDR3. Trimming took off 4 bases at V and 3 bases at J, with 10 bases between the two ends. CDR1 is SGHDT, CDR2 YYEEEE, per germline. Here the CDR3 DNA reads TGTGCCAGCAGCAGGGGGGCAGCTAATGAAAAACTGTTTTTT. As protein: CASSRGAANEKLFF.

The chain employs TRBV10-3 and TRBJ1-5; D uncertain. This CDR3 spans 15 amino acids. V was cut by 3 bases and J by 2 bases, with 11 bases left in between. Germline CDR1 and CDR2: ENHRY and SYGVKD. CDR3 coding DNA: TGTGCCATCAGTGAAGGGCCCCCGGGCAATCAGCCCCAGCATTTT. It translates to CAISEGPPGNQPQHF.

The chain employs TRBV6-5 and TRBJ1-1; 9 nucleotides match TRBD1. The V gene's germline CDR1 is MNHEY and CDR2 SVGAGI. CDR3 length: 15 amino acids. Trimming cost V 5 bases and J 1 base; bases outside gene matches: 5. The CDR3 region has the DNA TGTGCCAGCAGTCGGACAGGGGTCGGGAACACTGAAGCTTTCTTT. This codes for CASSRTGVGNTEAFF.

The chain links TRBV6-4 to TRBJ2-1; D unclear. V lost 2 bases and J 12 bases, leaving 14 bases between the germline ends. Germline-derived CDR1 and CDR2 are MRHNA and SNTAGT. The CDR3 loop spans 13 amino acids. The CDR3 bases are TGTGCCAGCAGTGACCGGGCTAGTACCACGCAGTTCTTC. It is translated as CASSDRASTTQFF.

This clone was observed once. The chain uses TRBV5-6 and TRBJ1-2; a possible D gene is TRBD1 (5 bases). Per germline, CDR1 SGHDT and CDR2 YYEEEE. Trimming took 0 bases from V and 8 from J, leaving 17 bases between them. This CDR3 spans 15 amino acids. CDR3 amino acids: CASSLVGVGAGGYTF. CDR3 nucleotides: TGTGCCAGCAGCTTGGTAGGAGTTGGGGCAGGGGGCTACACCTTC. The full variable domain, in which reference TRBV5-6 and TRBJ1-2 provide the parts outside the CDR3, is DAGVTQSPTHLIKTRGQQVTLRCSPKSGHDTVSWYQQALGQGPQFIFQYYEEEERQRGNFPDRFSGHQFPNYSSELNVNALLLGDSALYLCASSLVGVGAGGYTFGSGTRLTVV.

The chain uses TRBV6-1 and TRBJ1-2; D not resolved. Deletions cut 6 bases from V and 2 bases from J, with 13 bases between. In germline, CDR1 is MNHNS, CDR2 SASEGT. The CDR3 loop spans 14 amino acids. The CDR3 is CASRGLTVNYGYTF. CDR3 DNA sequence: TGTGCCAGCAGGGGGTTAACCGTGAACTATGGCTACACCTTC.

The chain joins TRBV28 to TRBJ2-7; 10 bases agree with TRBD2. J was trimmed by 6 bases and V by 6 bases; bases with no gene match: 11. Germline V gives CDR1 MDHEN, CDR2 SYDVKM. This CDR3 comprises 15 residues. The CDR3 coding sequence is TGTGCCAGCAGGACCAGACTAGCGGGTATCGGCGAGCAGTACTTC. Encoded protein: CASRTRLAGIGEQYF.